The present T cell receptor (beta chain) was sequenced within a study of cytomegalovirus exposure and HLA in healthy donors. Germline assignment: CDR1 WSHSY and CDR2 SAAADI. V gave up 1 base and J gave up 3 bases, with 7 bases separating them. The CDR3 consists of 13 residues. The PCR made use of 60 Vbeta and 13 Jbeta primers. Some clones are missing from TCRdb's copy, which holds only in-frame ones; the method was immunoSEQ multiplex PCR. Seen here are about 170,000 clones, under 85% observed once, and the top ten hold approximately 3.4%. Sequencing was carried out using PBMCs. The TCR originated in a female donor in good health and CMV-seronegative. The J gene is TRBJ2-7, the V gene TRBV10-2; D is perhaps TRBD2 (5 bases). The chain's CDR3 is CASSEFAGYEQYF. The CDR3 DNA reads as TGCGCCAGCAGTGAGTTTGCGGGCTACGAGCAGTACTTC.